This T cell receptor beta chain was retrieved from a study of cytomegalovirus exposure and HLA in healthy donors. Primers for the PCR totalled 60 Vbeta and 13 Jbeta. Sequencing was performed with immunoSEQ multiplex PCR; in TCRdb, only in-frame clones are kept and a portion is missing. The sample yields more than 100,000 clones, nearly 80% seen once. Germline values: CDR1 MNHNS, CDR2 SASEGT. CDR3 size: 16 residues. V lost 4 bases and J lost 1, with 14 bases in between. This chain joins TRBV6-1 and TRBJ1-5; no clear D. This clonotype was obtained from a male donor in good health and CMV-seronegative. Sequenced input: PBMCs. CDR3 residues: CASSGQRARSNQPQHF. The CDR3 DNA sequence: TGTGCCAGCAGTGGCCAGAGGGCGCGAAGCAATCAGCCCCAGCATTTT.